These 30 T cell receptor beta chains were all obtained from the same sample, sequenced in a study of T-cell memory formation after mild COVID-19. Via MiXCR, TCRdb re-called the 5' RACE reads, giving one row per CDR3 protein. The sample holds 350,000 or so distinct CDR3 sequences, around 21% seen once. What was sequenced was PBMCs or a T cell subset sorted from them (not recorded which). The receptors here all came from an adult woman who had mild COVID-19 (a few samples of this study predate the infection). Cell type and time point are not known.

The rearrangement links TRBV20-1 to TRBJ1-1, with 8 nucleotides matching TRBD1. The CDR3 runs 14 residues. V shed 6 bases and J 4 bases; nucleotides not matched to a gene: 10. The germline gives CDR1 DFQATT, CDR2 SNEGSKA (reference sequence). DNA of the CDR3: TGCAGTGCAGACAGGGGCGCGTTTGGCACTGAAGCTTTCTTT. This codes for CSADRGAFGTEAFF.

A few counts support this clonotype. The gene calls are TRBV19 and TRBJ1-5; D remains ambiguous. The CDR3 length is 15 residues. CDR1 and CDR2 (germline): LNHDA, SQIVND (reference sequence). Trimming stripped 6 bases from V and 3 bases from J, with 15 bases between. The CDR3 DNA follows: TGTGCCAGTAGCCGACTGACACCTCTCAATCAGCCCCAGCATTTT. Translation gives CASSRLTPLNQPQHF.

This clonotype was observed a few times. The V and J genes are TRBV6-2 or TRBV6-3 and TRBJ1-1; no definite D call. Trimming left V 8 bases short and J 0 bases short, with 10 bases between. The CDR3 runs 13 residues. The germline CDR1 and CDR2 sequences are MNHEY and SVGEGT. CDR3 coding DNA: TGTGCCAGCGTCTGGGCCCTGAACACTGAAGCTTTCTTT. It codes for CASVWALNTEAFF.

The chain combines TRBV7-2 with TRBJ2-5; D gene ambiguous. In germline, CDR1 is SGHTA, CDR2 FQGNSA. This CDR3 contains 13 residues. V lost 6 bases to trimming and J lost 0 bases, with 8 bases between them. CDR3 sequence reads: CASRRPDQETQYF. The CDR3 region has the DNA TGTGCCAGCAGAAGGCCGGACCAAGAGACCCAGTACTTC. Drawing the rest from reference TRBV7-2 and TRBJ2-5, the complete variable domain is GAGVSQSPSNKVTEKGKDVELRCDPISGHTALYWYRQSLGQGLEFLIYFQGNSAPDKSGLPSDRFSAERTGGSVSTLTIQRTQQEDSAVYLCASRRPDQETQYFGPGTRLLVL.

This clonotype has a handful of counts. This rearrangement joins TRBV18 to TRBJ2-1; D call uncertain. Trimming took 3 bases from V and 5 from J, leaving 5 bases between them. CDR1 and CDR2 (germline): KGHSH, LQKENI. The CDR3 has 12 residues. The CDR3 DNA reads TGTGCCAGCTCACCGTGGGACAATGAGCAGTTCTTC. It is translated as CASSPWDNEQFF.

This sequence joins TRBV7-2 and TRBJ2-2; possibly TRBD1 or TRBD2 for D (5 bases each). V lost 5 bases and J lost 5, with 15 bases in between. Germline CDR1 and CDR2: SGHTA and FQGNSA. The length of the CDR3 is 15 residues. DNA for the CDR3: TGTGCCAGCAGCAGTACCGGGACCTTAACCGGGGAGCTGTTTTTT. As protein: CASSSTGTLTGELFF. Combining the CDR3 with reference TRBV7-2 and TRBJ2-2 gives the whole variable domain GAGVSQSPSNKVTEKGKDVELRCDPISGHTALYWYRQSLGQGLEFLIYFQGNSAPDKSGLPSDRFSAERTGGSVSTLTIQRTQQEDSAVYLCASSSTGTLTGELFFGEGSRLTVL.

This clonotype was picked up a small number of times. The chain recombines TRBV5-1 with TRBJ1-1, with 9 bases lining up with TRBD1. Germline V gene lookup returns CDR1 SGHRS and CDR2 YFSETQ. This CDR3 region has 15 residues. V trimming: 2 bases; J trimming: 5 bases; junction bases outside the gene matches: 7. Written as DNA, the CDR3 is TGCGCCAGCAGCTTTCAGGACAGGGGACGTACTGAAGCTTTCTTT. It yields the protein CASSFQDRGRTEAFF.

The chain uses TRBV6-1 and TRBJ1-6; D ambiguous. This CDR3 is built from 13 residues. CDR1 MNHNS and CDR2 SASEGT come from the germline V gene. Between the trimmed V and J ends, which lost 7 bases and 7 bases, there was a span of 11 bases. CDR3 sequence: CASTAGMNSPLHF. CDR3 bases: TGTGCCAGCACAGCGGGAATGAATTCACCCCTCCACTTT.

This clonotype came up a few times. This chain joins TRBV7-9 and TRBJ1-6; no clear D. Deletions cut 1 base from V and 7 bases from J, with 8 bases between. The germline CDR1 and CDR2 sequences are SEHNR and FQNEAQ (reference sequence). This CDR3 spans 14 amino acids. The chain's CDR3 is CASSLVRRNSPLHF. CDR3 coding DNA: TGTGCCAGCAGCTTAGTACGTCGGAATTCACCCCTCCACTTT. The whole variable domain, remainder taken from reference TRBV7-9 and TRBJ1-6, is DTGVSQNPRHKITKRGQNVTFRCDPISEHNRLYWYRQTLGQGPEFLTYFQNEAQLEKSRLLSDRFSAERPKGSFSTLEIQRTEQGDSAMYLCASSLVRRNSPLHFGNGTRLTVT.

This clonotype was seen many times. The chain couples TRBV7-6 to TRBJ2-7; 9 nucleotides agree with TRBD1. This CDR3 comprises 12 residues. The ends lost 5 bases at V and 7 bases at J; junction bases unmatched: 3. Germline V CDR1 and CDR2: SGHVS, FNYEAQ. This CDR3 is CASSADRGEQYF. The CDR3 DNA reads as TGTGCCAGCAGCGCCGACAGGGGGGAGCAGTACTTC.

The chain is built from TRBV5-1 and TRBJ2-5; unclear D gene. Between the trimmed V and J ends, which lost 0 bases and 5 bases, there was a span of 14 bases. This CDR3 has 15 amino acids. Germline CDR1 is SGHRS and CDR2 is YFSETQ. In DNA form, the CDR3 reads TGCGCCAGCAGCTTGGGCGCGGCCATGGGGGAGACCCAGTACTTC. Its protein product is CASSLGAAMGETQYF. The full variable domain, in which reference TRBV5-1 and TRBJ2-5 provide the parts outside the CDR3, is KAGVTQTPRYLIKTRGQQVTLSCSPISGHRSVSWYQQTPGQGLQFLFEYFSETQRNKGNFPGRFSGRQFSNSRSEMNVSTLELGDSALYLCASSLGAAMGETQYFGPGTRLLVL.

The V gene is TRBV24-1, the J gene TRBJ2-7; possible D gene TRBD2, 6 bases. This CDR3 has 15 amino acids. Germline lookup yields CDR1 KGHDR and CDR2 SFDVKD. The V gene lost 4 bases and the J gene lost 8 bases, with 20 bases spanning the gap. As DNA, the CDR3 is TGTGCCACCAGTGACTCGGACGGAGGGTGGAAGAAGCAGTACTTC. It translates to CATSDSDGGWKKQYF.

The V call is TRBV10-3, the J call TRBJ1-2, with D possibly matching TRBD1 (6 bases). The CDR3 covers 12 residues. The germline V and J ends were trimmed by 4 bases and 7 bases, with 10 bases remaining between them. From germline, CDR1 is ENHRY and CDR2 SYGVKD. CDR3 protein: CAISAQGGGYTF. In DNA, the CDR3 is TGTGCCATCAGTGCACAGGGAGGTGGCTACACCTTC.

This clonotype was detected only a few times. In nucleotides, the CDR3 is TGCGCCAGCAGGACTAGCGGCACAGATACGCAGTATTTT. This gives the protein CASRTSGTDTQYF. The V gene is TRBV5-1, the J gene TRBJ2-3; 8 nucleotides align to TRBD2. Trimming at V came to 5 bases and at J to 1 base, leaving 0 bases not matched to a gene. The CDR3 extends over 13 amino acids. Germline CDR1 reads SGHRS; CDR2 reads YFSETQ.

The chain employs TRBV18 and TRBJ1-4; a weak D match, TRBD1 (6 bases). Germline CDR1 KGHSH, CDR2 LQKENI. CDR3 size: 14 residues. V dropped 2 bases and J dropped 7 bases, with 11 bases sitting between them. As DNA, the CDR3 is TGTGCCAGCTCACCAGGACAGACCTCTGAAAAACTGTTTTTT. Its protein product is CASSPGQTSEKLFF.

This clonotype turned up a few times. The chain links TRBV11-3 to TRBJ2-4; tentatively, D is TRBD1 (7 bases). Looked up from germline, CDR1 is SGHNT and CDR2 is YENEEA. The CDR3 has 16 residues. Trimming pared 5 bases from V and 2 bases from J, leaving 16 bases between. Here the CDR3 DNA reads TGTGCCAGCAGCCCAGGCGGGACAGCGCCCAAAAACATTCAGTACTTC. Translating gives CASSPGGTAPKNIQYF.

This clonotype was found a few times. The chain joins TRBV18 to TRBJ2-3, with D maybe TRBD1 (6 bases). Germline CDR1 reads KGHSH; CDR2 reads LQKENI. Trimming cost V 6 bases and J 1 base, with 20 bases left between them. The CDR3 spans 17 residues. CDR3 in amino acids: CASSQSSGTRRTDTQYF. CDR3 nucleotide sequence: TGTGCCAGCTCCCAATCCTCCGGGACACGCCGCACAGATACGCAGTATTTT.

This clonotype was counted a few times. This rearrangement joins TRBV28 to TRBJ2-6, with a tentative D call TRBD2 (6 bases). The CDR3 loop spans 14 amino acids. The germline gives CDR1 MDHEN, CDR2 SYDVKM. V dropped 7 bases and J dropped 2 bases, with 9 bases sitting between them. CDR3 in amino acids: CASTGGTGANVLTF. DNA for the CDR3: TGTGCCAGCACTGGGGGGACTGGGGCCAACGTCCTGACTTTC.

This clonotype occurred a few times. The V call is TRBV5-5, the J call TRBJ2-1, with D unclear. The CDR3 extends over 11 amino acids. V dropped 6 bases and J dropped 8 bases, with 9 bases sitting between them. Per the germline V gene, CDR1 is SGHKS and CDR2 is YYEKEE (reference sequence). In DNA, the CDR3 is TGTGCCAGCACCCCAGGCCATGAGCAGTTCTTC. It codes for CASTPGHEQFF.

The chain recombines TRBV7-9 with TRBJ2-6; the D gene is possibly TRBD1 (5 bases). The CDR3 totals 15 residues. CDR1 is SEHNR and CDR2 is FQNEAQ in the germline V gene (reference sequence). V was trimmed by 8 bases and J by 3 bases, leaving 14 bases between them. The CDR3 nucleotides read TGTGCCAGCCACCAGGGCGCCCATGGGGCCAACGTCCTGACTTTC. Translated: CASHQGAHGANVLTF.

This clonotype was counted only a few times. The rearrangement uses TRBV10-2 and TRBJ1-4; the D gene is possibly TRBD1 (5 bases). Trimming pared 0 bases from V and 3 bases from J, leaving 8 bases between. The CDR3 runs 15 residues. Germline V lookup: CDR1 WSHSY, CDR2 SAAADI. Written as DNA, the CDR3 is TGCGCCAGCAGTGAGTCCGTAGGGGCTAATGAAAAACTGTTTTTT. It is translated as CASSESVGANEKLFF.

CDR3 in DNA: TGCAGTGCTCACTCGCCCGGGACTAGAACCTACGAGCAGTACTTC. This gives the protein CSAHSPGTRTYEQYF. The chain has TRBV20-1 and TRBJ2-7, with 8 nucleotides matching TRBD2. The CDR3 spans 15 residues. V dropped 5 bases and J dropped 2; count of bases not matched to a gene: 11. Germline lookup yields CDR1 DFQATT and CDR2 SNEGSKA (reference sequence).

This rearrangement joins TRBV24-1 to TRBJ2-2, with 8 bases that match TRBD1. The germline CDR1 and CDR2 sequences are KGHDR and SFDVKD. The CDR3 runs 16 residues. V shed 5 bases, J shed 3 bases, and the junction held 7 bases outside the gene matches. The chain's CDR3 is CATSGWDRSYTGELFF. CDR3 bases: TGTGCCACCAGTGGGTGGGACAGGTCCTACACCGGGGAGCTGTTTTTT.

The chain employs TRBV5-6 and TRBJ1-1, with D hard to call. The V gene's germline CDR1 is SGHDT and CDR2 YYEEEE. This CDR3 is 17 amino acids long. V lost 0 bases, J lost 10 bases, and 25 bases lay in between. This CDR3 reads CASSLETGSSWRMGAFF. The CDR3 DNA sequence: TGTGCCAGCAGCTTGGAGACGGGGTCTAGCTGGCGCATGGGAGCTTTCTTT.

This clonotype came up a few times. The chain is built from TRBV6-6 and TRBJ2-7, with D unresolved. This CDR3 spans 13 amino acids. V was pared by 6 bases and J by 0 bases, with 9 bases between. Germline CDR1 reads MNHNY; CDR2 reads SVGAGI (reference sequence). The CDR3 is CASSHKVSYEQYF. The CDR3 nucleotides are TGTGCCAGCAGCCATAAGGTCTCCTACGAGCAGTACTTC.

This clonotype appeared a few times. This rearrangement joins TRBV7-9 to TRBJ2-7; no firm D call. Trimming pared 5 bases from V and 2 bases from J, leaving 16 bases between. CDR1 and CDR2 from the germline V gene are SEHNR and FQNEAQ (reference sequence). The CDR3 loop spans 15 amino acids. CDR3 sequence reads: CASSPANTATYEQYF. In nucleotides, the CDR3 is TGTGCCAGCAGCCCAGCCAACACTGCTACCTACGAGCAGTACTTC.

The gene calls are TRBV5-1 and TRBJ2-7, with a weak D call TRBD1 (6 bases). The germline V gene has CDR1 SGHRS and CDR2 YFSETQ. Trimming left V 0 bases short and J 0 bases short, with 13 bases between. The CDR3 covers 16 residues. The CDR3 DNA reads TGCGCCAGCAGCTTGGATTGGGACACCAACTCCTACGAGCAGTACTTC. Translated, it gives CASSLDWDTNSYEQYF.

This clonotype was seen a handful of times. The chain joins TRBV11-2 to TRBJ2-7; D may be TRBD1 (5 bases). In germline, CDR1 is SGHAT, CDR2 FQNNGV. The CDR3 spans 15 residues. Trimming took off 5 bases at V and 2 bases at J, with 16 bases between the two ends. The CDR3 protein is CASSHQGPSTYEQYF. The CDR3 DNA follows: TGTGCCAGCAGCCACCAGGGCCCTTCGACCTACGAGCAGTACTTC.

A few counts support this clonotype. The chain recombines TRBV3-1 with TRBJ2-5, with 11 bases fitting TRBD2. Germline assignment: CDR1 LGHDT and CDR2 YNNKEL (reference sequence). V lost 5 bases and J lost 5; bases outside the gene matches: 4. This CDR3 has 14 residues. The CDR3 protein is CASSDGTSGETQYF. CDR3 nucleotides: TGTGCCAGCAGCGACGGGACTAGCGGCGAGACCCAGTACTTC.

The V call is TRBV4-3, the J call TRBJ2-7; possibly TRBD1 or TRBD2 for D (5 bases each). The CDR3 has 15 residues. With 3 bases removed from V and 3 bases from J, the gap between germline ends came to 15 bases. Germline V gives CDR1 LGHNA, CDR2 YSLEER. In DNA form, the CDR3 reads TGCGCCAGCAGCCAGGGACGTCGGGACGGCTACGAGCAGTACTTC. Its protein product is CASSQGRRDGYEQYF.